This T cell receptor beta chain was sequenced for a study of shared T cell receptors in the human thymus. Per the germline V gene, CDR1 is SGHDT and CDR2 is YYEEEE. The V gene lost 1 base and the J gene lost 0 bases, with 14 bases spanning the gap. CDR3 length equals 16 residues. The repertoire was sequenced with immunoSEQ multiplex PCR; TCRdb's copy has only in-frame clones and lacks some. The profile shows about 540,000 clones, around three quarters of them singletons. This same sample was also taken into another study, of human thymus T cells. Per that study: Among the donors, all were healthy Finnish infants having corrective surgery for congenital heart defects. Thymic resections from corrective heart surgery supplied the tissue.

V is TRBV5-6 and J is TRBJ2-7; TRBD1 might be the D (5 bases). What was sequenced was thymocytes. The clonotype comes from a boy in the first two years of life with a congenital heart defect. Here the CDR3 reads CASSLSWGGSSYEQYF. The CDR3 coding sequence is TGTGCCAGCAGCTTGTCTTGGGGCGGATCCTCCTACGAGCAGTACTTC.